Listed below are T cell receptor beta chains from one sample, sequenced in a study of T cells after yellow fever vaccination. TCRdb analysed the 5' RACE reads with MiXCR anew, one entry per CDR3 protein. The sample includes 70,000 to 80,000 distinct CDR3 sequences, more than 5.5% of them seen just once. The sequencing used CD8+ T cells sorted from PBMCs, collected 9 to 11 days after the first yellow fever vaccination. These receptors were obtained from a man aged 18 to 29 who received the YFV17D yellow fever vaccine. Both conserved end residues are part of each CDR3.

>TRBJ1-1|13|TRBV27
CATGDRGRTEAFF
>TRBJ2-5|15|TRBV24-1
CATTASGSHPETQYF
>TRBJ2-1|17|TRBV5-1
CASSWAPLAETYNEQFF
>TRBJ1-5|13|TRBV10-3
CAISESGNQPQHF
>TRBJ2-1|12|TRBV14
CASSQANYEQFF
>TRBJ2-3|16|TRBV4-1
CASSQETGSSTDTQYF
>TRBJ1-1|14|TRBV6-2/TRBV6-3
CASSYFTGGTEAFF
>TRBJ2-1|13|TRBV5-5
CASSLWAGNEQFF
>TRBJ2-1|20|TRBV4-3
CASSLAGARDPWSSYNEQFF
>TRBJ1-5|14|TRBV27
CASSPDRDVVPQHF
>TRBJ2-3|18|TRBV12-3/TRBV12-4
CARSLRGADSVGTDTQYF
>TRBJ2-7|13|TRBV6-1
CASSGGPSYEHYF
>TRBJ2-1|17|TRBV7-9
CASSSRRERAYYNEQFF
>TRBJ2-1|19|TRBV19
CASSKSRRWRGSSYNEQFF
>TRBJ1-1|13|TRBV19
CASSIGWATEAFF
>TRBJ2-1|16|TRBV4-1
CASSQADWSSYNEQFF
>TRBJ2-7|13|TRBV14
CASSPFLSYEQYF
>TRBJ1-2|15|TRBV7-6
CASSPFTGGGDGYTF
>TRBJ1-6|15|TRBV20-1
CSASGRRDGNSPLHF
>TRBJ2-2|20|TRBV6-2/TRBV6-3
CASSSRTGQNTTPWTGELFF
>TRBJ2-1|15|TRBV6-2/TRBV6-3
CASSFRTSGGPGQFF
>TRBJ1-1|15|TRBV9
CASSPMGQEDTEAFF
>TRBJ2-5|14|TRBV6-1
CASSEWTGIETQYF
>TRBJ2-5|16|TRBV12-3/TRBV12-4
CASSFSWEALSETQYF
>TRBJ2-5|15|TRBV4-3
CASSQDISREETQYF
>TRBJ2-3|17|TRBV12-3/TRBV12-4
CASRPPIEEGGTDTQYF
>TRBJ2-2|16|TRBV5-4
CASSSTGLAPVPELFF
>TRBJ2-7|14|TRBV27
CASSFGGPSYEQCF
>TRBJ2-5|14|TRBV9
CASSVGSNEETQYF
>TRBJ2-5|14|TRBV12-3/TRBV12-4
CASSPQRGTETQYF
>TRBJ2-7|16|TRBV7-2
CASSRITGGNSYEQYF
>TRBJ1-4|16|TRBV12-3/TRBV12-4
CASAQLGRDHNEKLFF
>TRBJ1-4|18|TRBV5-1
CASITDRIASMLEEKLFF
>TRBJ2-6|12|TRBV6-5
CATRSGANVLTF
>TRBJ1-3|16|TRBV12-3/TRBV12-4
CASSLPDRGPGNTIYF
>TRBJ1-2|15|TRBV6-5
CASSYSSRTNYGYTF